The rows below give T cell receptor beta chains drawn from one sample of a study of beta chain features in type 1 diabetes. Libraries were prepared by immunoSEQ multiplex PCR; TCRdb keeps only in-frame clonotypes and omits some of them. The table shows more than 550,000 clones, with over 13% occurring only once. The specimen was naive CD4+ T cells from blood. These receptors were collected from a man between 18 and 29 years old with type 1 diabetes. Each CDR3 is given with its conserved first and last residue. Each record gives: J gene, V gene, D gene, clone size, CDR3 DNA, CDR3 protein. A D gene is named only where the DNA matches it firmly. Clone size is stated in some rows and not others, as once, few, many or a class when expanded.

j_call: TRBJ2-1; v_call: TRBV30; d_call: .; clone_size: .; cdr3_nt: TGTGCCTGGAGTGTAGATTGGAGGGCGAGGCAGTTCTTC; cdr3_aa: CAWSVDWRARQFF
j_call: TRBJ2-7; v_call: TRBV18; d_call: TRBD2; clone_size: .; cdr3_nt: TGTGCCAGCTCACCCGGACTAGCGGACTACGAGCAGTACTTC; cdr3_aa: CASSPGLADYEQYF
j_call: TRBJ1-2; v_call: TRBV7-2; d_call: .; clone_size: .; cdr3_nt: TGTGCCAGCAGCTTAGGGAACGGGAACTATGGCTACACCTTC; cdr3_aa: CASSLGNGNYGYTF
j_call: TRBJ1-5; v_call: TRBV10-3; d_call: .; clone_size: .; cdr3_nt: TGTGCCACCTGCCCCCAGGGAGATAGCAATCAGCCCCAGCATTTT; cdr3_aa: CATCPQGDSNQPQHF
j_call: TRBJ1-4; v_call: TRBV30; d_call: TRBD1; clone_size: few; cdr3_nt: TGTGCCTGGAGTGGGGGACAGTTGAATGAAAAACTGTTTTTT; cdr3_aa: CAWSGGQLNEKLFF
j_call: TRBJ2-7; v_call: TRBV6-5; d_call: TRBD1; clone_size: few; cdr3_nt: TGTGCCAGCAGTTACGGGACAGGGGGCTACGAGCAGTACTTC; cdr3_aa: CASSYGTGGYEQYF
j_call: TRBJ2-5; v_call: TRBV11-2; d_call: .; clone_size: .; cdr3_nt: TGTGCCAGCAGCTTGCCGGGTCCCGAGGAGACCCAGTACTTC; cdr3_aa: CASSLPGPEETQYF
j_call: TRBJ1-6; v_call: TRBV15; d_call: TRBD1; clone_size: few; cdr3_nt: TGTGCCACCAGTAGAGTGACAGGGAAATCACCCCTCCACTTT; cdr3_aa: CATSRVTGKSPLHF
j_call: TRBJ2-7; v_call: TRBV4-2; d_call: TRBD1; clone_size: few; cdr3_nt: TGTGCCAGCAGCCAAGAAATCAGGACAGGGGCACCGAACTACGAGCAGTACTTC; cdr3_aa: CASSQEIRTGAPNYEQYF
j_call: TRBJ2-5; v_call: TRBV11-2; d_call: .; clone_size: few; cdr3_nt: TGTGCCAGCAGCCGGGCGGCAGGGCCCCAAGAGACCCAGTACTTC; cdr3_aa: CASSRAAGPQETQYF
j_call: TRBJ1-1; v_call: TRBV18; d_call: .; clone_size: .; cdr3_nt: TGTGCCAGCTCACCAGCAGGGGTTGACACTGAAGCTTTCTTT; cdr3_aa: CASSPAGVDTEAFF
j_call: TRBJ1-2; v_call: TRBV6-5; d_call: TRBD1; clone_size: .; cdr3_nt: TGTGCCAGCAGTCGAACCCAGGGGGCTGATGGCTACACCTTC; cdr3_aa: CASSRTQGADGYTF
j_call: TRBJ2-7; v_call: TRBV5-1; d_call: .; clone_size: few; cdr3_nt: TGCGCCAGCAGCTTAGTAGAGACCGTCTACGAGCAGTACTTC; cdr3_aa: CASSLVETVYEQYF